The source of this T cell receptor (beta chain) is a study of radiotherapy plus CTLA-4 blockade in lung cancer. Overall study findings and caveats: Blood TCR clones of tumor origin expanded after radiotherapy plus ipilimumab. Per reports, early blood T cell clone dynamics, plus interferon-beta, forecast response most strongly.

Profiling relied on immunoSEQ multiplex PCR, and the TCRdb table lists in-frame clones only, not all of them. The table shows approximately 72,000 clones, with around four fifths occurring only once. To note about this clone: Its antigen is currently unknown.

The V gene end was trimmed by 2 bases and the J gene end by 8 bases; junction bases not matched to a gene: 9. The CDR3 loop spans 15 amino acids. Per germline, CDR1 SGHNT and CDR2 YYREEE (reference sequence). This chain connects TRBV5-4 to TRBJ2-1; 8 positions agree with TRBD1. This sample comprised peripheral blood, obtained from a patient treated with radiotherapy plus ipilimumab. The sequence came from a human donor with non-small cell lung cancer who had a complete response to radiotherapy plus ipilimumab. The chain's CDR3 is CASSFRRQGNDEQFF. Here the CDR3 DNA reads TGTGCCAGCAGCTTCCGCCGACAGGGGAATGATGAGCAGTTCTTC.